This T cell receptor beta chain emerged from a study of shared clonotypes between healthy human individuals. Germline V gene data show CDR1 as LGHNA and CDR2 as YSLEER. The CDR3 loop spans 16 amino acids. The V end lost 1 base, the J end lost 5 bases, and 17 bases lay between the germline ends. Evenly divided among several immunoSEQ plates was the genomic DNA of each subset. Template for every sorted-subset replicate PCR totaled approximately 200 ng DNA, approximately 30,000 T cell genomes. The protocol was immunoSEQ multiplex PCR, while the TCRdb copy is restricted to in-frame clones and leaves out a portion. The sample has roughly 2.2 million clones, roughly 90% seen once; the top ten hold approximately 0.39%.

The receptor's source is a man aged 18-30 years in good health. Some clones in this sample may be carry-over from other donors' samples. The chain couples TRBV4-3 to TRBJ1-2; D gene ambiguous. Specimen: naive CD4+ T cells from PBMCs. Subset denoted: CD45RA+ positively selected. As DNA, the CDR3 is TGCGCCAGCAGCCAAGGCCTGCCATCCACTGTATATGGCTACACCTTC. Its translation: CASSQGLPSTVYGYTF.